The rows below give T cell receptor beta chains drawn from one sample of a study of blood T cell repertoires in COVID-19. Sequencing was performed with immunoSEQ multiplex PCR; in TCRdb, only in-frame clones are kept and a portion is missing. The repertoire has around 150,000 clones, about four fifths of them found once; the top ten carry approximately 15%. Sequences were obtained from peripheral blood. The receptor set was obtained from a woman of 80 years or more with acute or convalescent COVID-19. The CDR3 runs from the conserved cysteine through the conserved F or W. Each record gives: clone size, J gene, D gene, V gene, CDR3 protein, CDR3 DNA. D genes are given only for firm matches. The size field is filled for only some rows; it gives once, few, many or a size class.

abundance: -; j_gene: TRBJ1-1; d_gene: TRBD1; v_gene: TRBV3-1/TRBV3-2; CDR3aa: CASRLQGGNTEAFF; CDR3nt: TGTGCCAGCAGACTCCAGGGGGGGAACACTGAAGCTTTCTTT
abundance: -; j_gene: TRBJ2-5; d_gene: -; v_gene: TRBV28; CDR3aa: CASNYHEGKETQYF; CDR3nt: TGTGCCAGCAACTACCATGAGGGTAAAGAGACCCAGTACTTC
abundance: -; j_gene: TRBJ1-2; d_gene: -; v_gene: TRBV19; CDR3aa: CASSMTAGRTRGGYTF; CDR3nt: TGTGCCAGTAGTATGACGGCGGGACGGACGAGGGGTGGCTACACCTTC
abundance: -; j_gene: TRBJ1-5; d_gene: -; v_gene: TRBV15; CDR3aa: CATSRAGPAGQPQHF; CDR3nt: TGTGCCACCAGCAGAGCAGGCCCGGCAGGGCAGCCCCAGCATTTT
abundance: -; j_gene: TRBJ2-1; d_gene: TRBD2; v_gene: TRBV27; CDR3aa: CASSAPLGLAGGREQFF; CDR3nt: TGTGCCAGCAGCGCTCCTCTGGGACTAGCGGGAGGTAGGGAGCAGTTCTTC
abundance: once; j_gene: TRBJ1-6; d_gene: -; v_gene: TRBV3-1/TRBV3-2; CDR3aa: CASSQVGSGLSPLHF; CDR3nt: TGTGCCAGCAGCCAAGTAGGATCAGGCCTTTCACCCCTCCACTTT
abundance: -; j_gene: TRBJ2-1; d_gene: TRBD2; v_gene: TRBV18; CDR3aa: CASSPLGGGSEQFF; CDR3nt: TGTGCCAGCTCACCCCTCGGGGGGGGGAGTGAGCAGTTCTTC
abundance: -; j_gene: TRBJ1-2; d_gene: -; v_gene: TRBV10-2; CDR3aa: CASGGSSNYGYTF; CDR3nt: TGCGCCAGCGGTGGCAGTTCTAACTATGGCTACACCTTC
abundance: -; j_gene: TRBJ1-4; d_gene: -; v_gene: TRBV6-5; CDR3aa: CASRRSRTNEKLFF; CDR3nt: TGTGCCAGCAGGAGGTCACGAACTAATGAAAAACTGTTTTTT
abundance: -; j_gene: TRBJ1-2; d_gene: -; v_gene: TRBV15; CDR3aa: CATSRERGLGYGYTF; CDR3nt: TGTGCCACCAGCAGAGAGCGGGGCCTCGGCTATGGCTACACCTTC
abundance: few; j_gene: TRBJ1-1; d_gene: TRBD1; v_gene: TRBV30; CDR3aa: CACGAGGAYTEAFF; CDR3nt: TGTGCCTGTGGGGCAGGGGGCGCGTACACTGAAGCTTTCTTT
abundance: -; j_gene: TRBJ1-6; d_gene: TRBD1; v_gene: TRBV6-5; CDR3aa: CASTVGQGEATPLHF; CDR3nt: TGTGCCAGCACTGTGGGACAGGGAGAGGCGACACCCCTCCACTTT
abundance: -; j_gene: TRBJ2-1; d_gene: TRBD2; v_gene: TRBV5-1; CDR3aa: CASSWTSSSYNEQFF; CDR3nt: TGCGCCAGCAGCTGGACTAGCAGTTCCTACAATGAGCAGTTCTTC
abundance: -; j_gene: TRBJ2-1; d_gene: TRBD2; v_gene: TRBV30; CDR3aa: CAWSGGSSYNEQFF; CDR3nt: TGTGCCTGGAGCGGCGGGAGCTCCTACAATGAGCAGTTCTTC
abundance: -; j_gene: TRBJ2-1; d_gene: TRBD2; v_gene: TRBV7-2; CDR3aa: CASSGNSGSRFFNEQFF; CDR3nt: TGTGCCAGCAGCGGAAATAGCGGGAGTCGTTTTTTCAATGAGCAGTTCTTC
abundance: -; j_gene: TRBJ2-1; d_gene: TRBD2; v_gene: TRBV6-5; CDR3aa: CAIERDSYNEQFF; CDR3nt: TGTGCCATAGAGCGGGACTCTTACAATGAGCAGTTCTTC
abundance: once; j_gene: TRBJ1-1; d_gene: -; v_gene: TRBV7-2; CDR3aa: CASSSSGHSNTEAFF; CDR3nt: TGTGCCAGCAGCTCCTCAGGGCACTCGAACACTGAAGCTTTCTTT
abundance: -; j_gene: TRBJ1-2; d_gene: -; v_gene: TRBV30; CDR3aa: CAWIRVGDGYTF; CDR3nt: TGTGCCTGGATTCGGGTCGGGGATGGCTACACCTTC
abundance: -; j_gene: TRBJ2-5; d_gene: TRBD2; v_gene: TRBV5-5; CDR3aa: CASSDPPGTSGGETQYF; CDR3nt: TGTGCCAGCAGCGACCCCCCCGGGACTAGCGGGGGGGAGACCCAGTACTTC
abundance: -; j_gene: TRBJ1-1; d_gene: -; v_gene: TRBV6-4; CDR3aa: CASSASAGNTEAFF; CDR3nt: TGTGCCAGCAGTGCGTCCGCAGGGAACACTGAAGCTTTCTTT
abundance: -; j_gene: TRBJ2-2; d_gene: TRBD1; v_gene: TRBV18; CDR3aa: CASSPDRGSGELFF; CDR3nt: TGTGCCAGCTCACCAGACAGGGGATCCGGGGAGCTGTTTTTT
abundance: -; j_gene: TRBJ1-3; d_gene: -; v_gene: TRBV30; CDR3aa: CAWSVGGAFSGNTIYF; CDR3nt: TGTGCCTGGAGTGTAGGAGGGGCTTTCTCTGGAAACACCATATATTTT
abundance: -; j_gene: TRBJ1-5; d_gene: TRBD1; v_gene: TRBV19; CDR3aa: CASSIYSGTDSNQPQHF; CDR3nt: TGTGCCAGTAGTATCTATTCCGGGACAGATAGCAATCAGCCCCAGCATTTT
abundance: -; j_gene: TRBJ2-5; d_gene: TRBD1; v_gene: TRBV7-2; CDR3aa: CASSLAGRGETQYF; CDR3nt: TGTGCCAGCAGCTTAGCGGGCAGGGGGGAGACCCAGTACTTC
abundance: once; j_gene: TRBJ2-7; d_gene: TRBD2; v_gene: TRBV28; CDR3aa: CASRPSSGASYEQYF; CDR3nt: TGTGCCAGCAGGCCTTCTAGCGGAGCCTCCTACGAGCAGTACTTC
abundance: -; j_gene: TRBJ2-7; d_gene: TRBD2; v_gene: TRBV15; CDR3aa: CATSAPPGTSGRSSYEQYF; CDR3nt: TGTGCCACCAGCGCCCCCCCCGGGACTAGCGGGAGATCTTCCTACGAGCAGTACTTC
abundance: -; j_gene: TRBJ2-1; d_gene: -; v_gene: TRBV7-9; CDR3aa: CASSGPRGGSWYEQFF; CDR3nt: TGTGCCAGCAGCGGTCCCAGGGGCGGGAGTTGGTATGAGCAGTTCTTC
abundance: -; j_gene: TRBJ2-1; d_gene: -; v_gene: TRBV6-1; CDR3aa: CASSRSSYNEQFF; CDR3nt: TGTGCCAGCAGCCGGAGCTCCTACAATGAGCAGTTCTTC
abundance: once; j_gene: TRBJ2-7; d_gene: -; v_gene: TRBV5-1; CDR3aa: CASSLAFYGGTVLYEQYF; CDR3nt: TGCGCCAGCAGCTTGGCCTTCTATGGGGGGACAGTACTCTACGAGCAGTACTTC
abundance: -; j_gene: TRBJ1-6; d_gene: TRBD1; v_gene: TRBV3-1/TRBV3-2; CDR3aa: CASSHGGQENNSPLHF; CDR3nt: TGTGCCAGCAGCCATGGGGGACAGGAGAATAATTCACCCCTCCACTTT
abundance: -; j_gene: TRBJ1-1; d_gene: -; v_gene: TRBV7-9; CDR3aa: CASSLVGRAPTEAFF; CDR3nt: TGTGCCAGCAGCTTAGTTGGCAGGGCCCCCACTGAAGCTTTCTTT
abundance: -; j_gene: TRBJ2-2; d_gene: TRBD2; v_gene: TRBV7-8; CDR3aa: CASSLGGGANTGELFF; CDR3nt: TGTGCCAGCAGCTTAGGCGGGGGAGCGAACACCGGGGAGCTGTTTTTT
abundance: -; j_gene: TRBJ2-1; d_gene: -; v_gene: TRBV3-1/TRBV3-2; CDR3aa: CASSQRLHNEQFF; CDR3nt: TGTGCCAGCAGCCAAAGACTTCACAATGAGCAGTTCTTC
abundance: -; j_gene: TRBJ2-3; d_gene: -; v_gene: TRBV4-1; CDR3aa: CASSQDPASSTDTQYF; CDR3nt: TGCGCCAGCAGCCAAGATCCCGCTAGTAGCACAGATACGCAGTATTTT
abundance: -; j_gene: TRBJ1-2; d_gene: -; v_gene: TRBV6-5; CDR3aa: CATAVGAYYGYTF; CDR3nt: TGTGCCACCGCCGTGGGGGCGTACTATGGCTACACCTTC
abundance: -; j_gene: TRBJ1-2; d_gene: TRBD1; v_gene: TRBV6-6; CDR3aa: CASSGPPGQGDYGYTF; CDR3nt: TGTGCCAGCAGTGGTCCGCCGGGACAGGGGGACTATGGCTACACCTTC
abundance: few; j_gene: TRBJ2-1; d_gene: TRBD2; v_gene: TRBV5-8; CDR3aa: CASSLDAGGHNEQFF; CDR3nt: TGTGCCAGCAGCTTGGACGCGGGAGGACACAATGAGCAGTTCTTC
abundance: once; j_gene: TRBJ2-7; d_gene: TRBD1; v_gene: TRBV2; CDR3aa: CASSDRTGGTYEQYF; CDR3nt: TGTGCCAGCAGTGATCGTACAGGGGGAACCTACGAGCAGTACTTC
abundance: -; j_gene: TRBJ2-6; d_gene: -; v_gene: TRBV4-1; CDR3aa: CASSQDPGNLANVLTF; CDR3nt: TGCGCCAGCAGCCAAGATCCGGGGAACCTGGCCAACGTCCTGACTTTC
abundance: -; j_gene: TRBJ2-3; d_gene: -; v_gene: TRBV11-2; CDR3aa: CASSSTTRNTQYF; CDR3nt: TGTGCCAGCAGTTCCACGACTAGGAATACGCAGTATTTT